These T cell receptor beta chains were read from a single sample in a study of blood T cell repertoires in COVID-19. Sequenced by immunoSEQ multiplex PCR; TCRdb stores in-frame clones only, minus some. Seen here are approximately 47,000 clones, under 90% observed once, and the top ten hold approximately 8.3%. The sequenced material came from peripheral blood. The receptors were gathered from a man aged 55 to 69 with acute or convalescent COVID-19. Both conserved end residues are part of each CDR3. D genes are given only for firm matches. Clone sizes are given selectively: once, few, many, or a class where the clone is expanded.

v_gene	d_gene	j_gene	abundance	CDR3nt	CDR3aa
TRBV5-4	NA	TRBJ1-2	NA	TGTGCCAGCAGCCCTATTCAGGGGAGCGGCTACACCTTC	CASSPIQGSGYTF
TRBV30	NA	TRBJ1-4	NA	TGTGCCTGGAGTGTTCTCGACAAGGCCCTGACTAATGAAAAACTGTTTTTT	CAWSVLDKALTNEKLFF
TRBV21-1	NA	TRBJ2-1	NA	TGTGCCAGCAGCAGAAGAAGGCTAGCGGGGGATGCAGGGAATGAGCAGTTCTTC	CASSRRRLAGDAGNEQFF
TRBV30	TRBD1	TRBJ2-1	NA	TGTGCCTGGAGTGATGGGACAGGGATGAATGAGCAGTTCTTC	CAWSDGTGMNEQFF
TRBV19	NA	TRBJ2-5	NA	TGTGCCAGTAGTATTGGTCAGCAAGAGACCCAGTACTTC	CASSIGQQETQYF
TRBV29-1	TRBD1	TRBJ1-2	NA	TGCAGCGCCCAAACGTATGTACAGGGGCTCTATGGCTACACCTTC	CSAQTYVQGLYGYTF
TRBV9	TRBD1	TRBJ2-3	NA	TGTGCCAGCAGCGGAGGGGACAGGGATATTACAGATACGCAGTATTTT	CASSGGDRDITDTQYF
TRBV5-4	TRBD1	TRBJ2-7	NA	TGTGCCAGCAGCTTCACAGGGGGTTACGAGCAGTACTTC	CASSFTGGYEQYF
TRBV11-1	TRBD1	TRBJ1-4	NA	TGTGCCAGCAGCCCGGACAGGGGGAAAGAAAAACTGTTTTTT	CASSPDRGKEKLFF
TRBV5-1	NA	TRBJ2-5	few	TGCGCCAGCAGCTCGGCGGGGACCCGCGGGGAGACCCAGTACTTC	CASSSAGTRGETQYF